This T cell receptor (beta chain) was recorded in a study of blood T cell repertoires in COVID-19. Across the whole study: In each case, the material was cDNA or gDNA derived from T cells, B-cell-depleted T cells, or PBMCs.

The V end lost 5 bases, the J end lost 3 bases, and 13 bases lay between the germline ends. In germline, CDR1 is SGHNT, CDR2 YENEEA. The CDR3 spans 14 residues. Authors' analysis steps: Reference gene primer amplification gave estimated nucleated cell counts. Here immunoSEQ multiplex PCR was the method, and the copy in TCRdb shows in-frame clones only, minus some. V, J and clone size are taken as reported in that table, and D and trimming were inferred from the DNA itself. The sample contains 45,000 to 65,000 clones, about 77% of which appear only once. This receptor was taken from a human donor in a cohort sampled during active COVID-19. J is TRBJ1-1 and V is TRBV11-3; perhaps TRBD1 as D (5 bases). The sample was peripheral blood. The CDR3 loop is CASSPTWGDTEAFF. The CDR3 DNA sequence: TGTGCCAGCAGCCCCACGTGGGGGGACACTGAAGCTTTCTTT.